This T cell receptor (beta chain) emerged from a study of PD-L1 blockade in urothelial cancer. Background on the study: Atezolizumab at 1,200 mg intravenously every 3 weeks was started by patients in 2014. The researchers analyzed blood 3 weeks (second dose) and 6 weeks after treatment start.

The CDR3 covers 15 residues. Germline V lookup: CDR1 MDHEN, CDR2 SYDVKM. J lost 4 bases, V lost 2 bases, and 5 bases had no gene match. Measured with immunoSEQ multiplex PCR; TCRdb has only the in-frame clones, and not every one. The sample includes 30,000 to 40,000 clones, about four fifths of them seen just once. The clonotype originates from an older man with urothelial cancer. This specimen was PBMCs, taken around atezolizumab (anti-PD-L1) treatment. V is TRBV28 and J is TRBJ2-7; 10 bases fit TRBD1. CDR3: CASSLAGQGRYEQYF. The CDR3 DNA is TGTGCCAGCAGTTTAGCGGGACAGGGGAGATACGAGCAGTACTTC.